This record concerns one T cell receptor (beta chain) sequence. The antigen is not known. The source of the sample is a study of shared clonotypes between healthy human individuals. Naivety among CD8 cells was defined by CD45RO negativity and positive CCR7 selection, thereby excluding terminally differentiated effector memory CD45RA+ cells. Donors were healthy HIV-negative adults without recently reported acute infections or vaccinations. Each donor was a Caucasian adult residing in Nashville, Tennessee. Trimming took off 4 bases at V and 9 bases at J, with 7 bases between the two ends. This CDR3 contains 10 residues. Germline lookup yields CDR1 SQVTM and CDR2 ANQGSEA. Study-wide findings and caveats: Larger richness was generally estimated for naive than memory subsets.

At the deep level, the assay was run. Assay used: immunoSEQ multiplex PCR; TCRdb lists only in-frame clones, some missing. The sample consists of 550,000 to 750,000 clones, 95% of them appearing once. The sample was naive CD8+ T cells sorted from blood. This TCR was sampled from a woman aged 25-40 years in good health. V is TRBV29-1 and J is TRBJ2-1, with a tentative D call TRBD2 (5 bases). In nucleotides, the CDR3 is TGCAGCGTTGGAGGGATTGAGCAGTTCTTC. Translated: CSVGGIEQFF.